This TCR beta chain was captured by sequencing in a study of cytomegalovirus exposure and HLA in healthy donors. Researchers ran the PCR with 60 Vbeta and 13 Jbeta primers. The protocol was immunoSEQ multiplex PCR, while the TCRdb copy is restricted to in-frame clones and leaves out a portion. This sample has more than 90,000 clones, with 65% to 90% found just once. Germline V gene data show CDR1 as SGHVS and CDR2 as FQNEAQ. The CDR3 spans 15 residues. Trimming took 5 bases from V and 5 from J; bases not matched to a gene: 11. What was sequenced was PBMCs. The source is a woman in her 70s in good health and CMV-seropositive. The chain has TRBV7-8 and TRBJ1-2; TRBD1 matches at 7 bases. This CDR3 is CASSVGDSRGYGYTF. CDR3 nucleotides: TGTGCCAGCAGCGTAGGGGACAGTCGGGGATATGGCTACACCTTC.